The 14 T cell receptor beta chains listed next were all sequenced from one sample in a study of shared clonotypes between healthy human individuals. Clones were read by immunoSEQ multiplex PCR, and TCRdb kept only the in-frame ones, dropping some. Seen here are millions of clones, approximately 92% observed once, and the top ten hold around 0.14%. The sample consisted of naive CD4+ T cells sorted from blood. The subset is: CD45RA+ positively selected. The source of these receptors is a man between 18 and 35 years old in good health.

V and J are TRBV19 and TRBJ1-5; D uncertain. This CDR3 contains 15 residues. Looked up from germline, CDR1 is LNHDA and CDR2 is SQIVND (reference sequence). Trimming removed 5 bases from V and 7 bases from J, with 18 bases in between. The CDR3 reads CASSSTTAGEQPQHF. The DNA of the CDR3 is TGTGCCAGTAGTTCGACGACTGCCGGGGAGCAGCCCCAGCATTTT.

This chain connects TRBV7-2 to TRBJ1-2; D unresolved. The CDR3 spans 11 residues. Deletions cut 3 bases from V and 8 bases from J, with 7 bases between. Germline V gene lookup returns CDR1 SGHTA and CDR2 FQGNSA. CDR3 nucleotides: TGTGCCAGCAGCTTTGGAGGGGGCTACACCTTC. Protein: CASSFGGGYTF.

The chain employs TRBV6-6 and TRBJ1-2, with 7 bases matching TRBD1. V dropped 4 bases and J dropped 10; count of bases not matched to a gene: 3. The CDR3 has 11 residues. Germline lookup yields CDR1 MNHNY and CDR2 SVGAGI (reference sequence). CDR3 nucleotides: TGTGCCAGCAGTTGGGGACAGTACTACACCTTC. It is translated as CASSWGQYYTF.

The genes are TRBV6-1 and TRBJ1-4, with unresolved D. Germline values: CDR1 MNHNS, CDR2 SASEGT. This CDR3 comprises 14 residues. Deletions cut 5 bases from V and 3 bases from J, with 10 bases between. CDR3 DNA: TGTGCCAGCAGTCGCGGGATAGCTAATGAAAAACTGTTTTTT. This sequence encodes CASSRGIANEKLFF.

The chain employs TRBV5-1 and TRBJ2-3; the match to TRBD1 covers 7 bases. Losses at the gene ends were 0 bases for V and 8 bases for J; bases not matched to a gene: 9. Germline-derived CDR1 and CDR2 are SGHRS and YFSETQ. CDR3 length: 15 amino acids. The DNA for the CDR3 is TGCGCCAGCAGCTTGGAGACAGGGTTTGTAGGTACGCAGTATTTT. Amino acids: CASSLETGFVGTQYF.

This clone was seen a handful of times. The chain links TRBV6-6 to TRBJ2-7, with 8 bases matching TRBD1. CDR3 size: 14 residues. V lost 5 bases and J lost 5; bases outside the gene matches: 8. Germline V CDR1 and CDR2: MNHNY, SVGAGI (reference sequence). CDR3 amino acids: CASSVQGGGHEQYF. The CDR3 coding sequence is TGTGCCAGCAGTGTACAGGGGGGTGGCCACGAGCAGTACTTC.

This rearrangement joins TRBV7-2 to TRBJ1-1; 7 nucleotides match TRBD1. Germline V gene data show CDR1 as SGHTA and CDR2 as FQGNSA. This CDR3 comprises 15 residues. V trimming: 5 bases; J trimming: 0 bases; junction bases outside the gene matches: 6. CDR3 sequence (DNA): TGTGCCAGCAGCGCGGGACAGATCCTGAACACTGAAGCTTTCTTT. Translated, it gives CASSAGQILNTEAFF.

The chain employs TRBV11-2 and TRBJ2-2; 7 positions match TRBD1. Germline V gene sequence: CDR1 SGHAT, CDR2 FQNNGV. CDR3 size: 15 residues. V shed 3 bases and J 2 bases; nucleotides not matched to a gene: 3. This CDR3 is CASSFRQGNTGELFF. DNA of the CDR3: TGTGCCAGCAGCTTCAGACAGGGAAACACCGGGGAGCTGTTTTTT.

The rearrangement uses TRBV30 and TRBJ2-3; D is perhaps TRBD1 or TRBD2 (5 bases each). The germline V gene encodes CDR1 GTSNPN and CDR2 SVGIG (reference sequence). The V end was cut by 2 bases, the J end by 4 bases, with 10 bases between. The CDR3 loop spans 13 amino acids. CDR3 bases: TGTGCCTGGAGTAACGGGGCGCCAGATACGCAGTATTTT. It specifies CAWSNGAPDTQYF.

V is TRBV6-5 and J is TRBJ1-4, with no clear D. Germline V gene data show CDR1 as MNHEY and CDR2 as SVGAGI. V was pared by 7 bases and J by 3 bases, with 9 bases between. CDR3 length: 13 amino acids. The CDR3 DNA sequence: TGTGCCAGCAAGCGGGCTCCTAATGAAAAACTGTTTTTT. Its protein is CASKRAPNEKLFF.

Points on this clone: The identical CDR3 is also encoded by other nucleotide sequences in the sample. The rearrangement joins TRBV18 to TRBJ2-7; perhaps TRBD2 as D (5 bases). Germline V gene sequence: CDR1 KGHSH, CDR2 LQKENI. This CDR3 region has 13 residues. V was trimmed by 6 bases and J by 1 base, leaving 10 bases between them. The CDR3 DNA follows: TGTGCCAGCTCCCTTTCGGGATCCTACGAGCAGTACTTC. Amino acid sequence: CASSLSGSYEQYF.

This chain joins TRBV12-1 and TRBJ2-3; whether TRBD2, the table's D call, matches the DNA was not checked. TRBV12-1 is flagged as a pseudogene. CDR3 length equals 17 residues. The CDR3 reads CASNTLAGVASTDTQYF. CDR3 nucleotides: TGTGCCAGCAATACATTAGCGGGAGTAGCGAGCACAGATACGCAGTATTTT.

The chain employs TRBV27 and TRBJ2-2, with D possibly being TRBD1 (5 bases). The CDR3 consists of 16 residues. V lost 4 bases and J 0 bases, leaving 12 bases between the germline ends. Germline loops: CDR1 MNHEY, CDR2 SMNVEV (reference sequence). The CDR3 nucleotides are TGTGCCAGCAGTTACAGACAGATAGCGAACACCGGGGAGCTGTTTTTT. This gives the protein CASSYRQIANTGELFF.

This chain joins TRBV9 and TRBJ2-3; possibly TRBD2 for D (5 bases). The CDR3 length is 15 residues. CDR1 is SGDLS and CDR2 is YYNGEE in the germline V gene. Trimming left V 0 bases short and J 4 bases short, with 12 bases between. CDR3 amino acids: CASSVDPGSADTQYF. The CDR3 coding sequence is TGTGCCAGCAGCGTAGATCCGGGGTCAGCAGATACGCAGTATTTT.